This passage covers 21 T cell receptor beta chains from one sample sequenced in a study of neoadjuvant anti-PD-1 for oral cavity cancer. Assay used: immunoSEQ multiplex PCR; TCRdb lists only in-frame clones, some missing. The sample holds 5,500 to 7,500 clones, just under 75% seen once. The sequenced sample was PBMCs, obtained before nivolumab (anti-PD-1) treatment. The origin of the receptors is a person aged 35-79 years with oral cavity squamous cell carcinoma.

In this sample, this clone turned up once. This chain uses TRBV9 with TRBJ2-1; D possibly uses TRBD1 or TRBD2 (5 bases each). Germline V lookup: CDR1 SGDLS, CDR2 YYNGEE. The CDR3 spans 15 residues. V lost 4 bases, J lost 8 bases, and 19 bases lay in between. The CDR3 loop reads CASSSPRGLAHEQFF. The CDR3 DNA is TGTGCCAGCAGCTCTCCGAGGGGTCTGGCGCATGAGCAGTTCTTC. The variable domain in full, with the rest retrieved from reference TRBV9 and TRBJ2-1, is DSGVTQTPKHLITATGQRVTLRCSPRSGDLSVYWYQQSLDQGLQFLIQYYNGEERAKGNILERFSAQQFPDLHSELNLSSLELGDSALYFCASSSPRGLAHEQFFGPGTRLTVL.

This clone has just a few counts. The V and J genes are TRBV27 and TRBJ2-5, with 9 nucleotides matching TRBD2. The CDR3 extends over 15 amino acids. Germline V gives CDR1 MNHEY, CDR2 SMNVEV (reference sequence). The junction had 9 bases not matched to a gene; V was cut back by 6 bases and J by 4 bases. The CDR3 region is CASSSLRGGRETQYF. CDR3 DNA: TGTGCCAGCAGCTCGCTGCGGGGGGGCCGAGAGACCCAGTACTTC.

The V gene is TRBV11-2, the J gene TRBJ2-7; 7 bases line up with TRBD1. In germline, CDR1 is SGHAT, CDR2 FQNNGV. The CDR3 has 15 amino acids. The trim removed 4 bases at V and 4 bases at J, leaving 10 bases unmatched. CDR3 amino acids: CASSSLPGQTYEQYF. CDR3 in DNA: TGTGCCAGCAGCTCACTCCCGGGACAGACATACGAGCAGTACTTC.

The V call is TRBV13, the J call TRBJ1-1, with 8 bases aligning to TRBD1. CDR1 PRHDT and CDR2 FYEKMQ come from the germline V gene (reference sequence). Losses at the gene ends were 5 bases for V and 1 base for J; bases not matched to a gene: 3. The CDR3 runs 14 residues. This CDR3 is CASSTTGGNTEAFF. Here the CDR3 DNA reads TGTGCCAGCAGCACTACAGGGGGGAACACTGAAGCTTTCTTT.

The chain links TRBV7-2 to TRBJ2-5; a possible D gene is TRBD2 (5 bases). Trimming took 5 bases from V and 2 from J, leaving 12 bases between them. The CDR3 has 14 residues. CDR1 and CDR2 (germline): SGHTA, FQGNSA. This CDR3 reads CASSQRSGQETQYF. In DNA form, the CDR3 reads TGTGCCAGCAGCCAGCGGTCAGGACAAGAGACCCAGTACTTC.

In nucleotides, the CDR3 is TGCGCCAGCAGTTCAGGGGTGGATCAGCCCCAGCATTTT. It translates to CASSSGVDQPQHF. The chain uses TRBV10-1 and TRBJ1-5; possible D gene TRBD1, 6 bases. Germline V gene sequence: CDR1 WNHNN, CDR2 SYGVQD (reference sequence). The CDR3 has 13 amino acids. V was trimmed by 5 bases and J by 5 bases, leaving 10 bases between them.

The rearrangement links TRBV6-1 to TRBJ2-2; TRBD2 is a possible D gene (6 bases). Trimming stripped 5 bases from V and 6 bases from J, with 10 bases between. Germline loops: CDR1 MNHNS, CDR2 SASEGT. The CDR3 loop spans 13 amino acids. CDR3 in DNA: TGTGCCAGCAGTCGTCTAGCGCCCGGGGAGCTGTTTTTT. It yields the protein CASSRLAPGELFF.

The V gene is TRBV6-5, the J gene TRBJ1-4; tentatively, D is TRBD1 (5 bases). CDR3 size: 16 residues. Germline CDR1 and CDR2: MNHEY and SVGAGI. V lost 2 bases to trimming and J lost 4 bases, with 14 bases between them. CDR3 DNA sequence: TGTGCCAGCAGTTACACGCGGGGAAGGGGTAATGAAAAACTGTTTTTT. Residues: CASSYTRGRGNEKLFF.

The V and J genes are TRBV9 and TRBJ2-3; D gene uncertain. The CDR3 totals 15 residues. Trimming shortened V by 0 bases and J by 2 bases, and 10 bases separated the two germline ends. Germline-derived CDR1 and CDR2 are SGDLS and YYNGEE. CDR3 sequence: CASSVAGRYTDTQYF. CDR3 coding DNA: TGTGCCAGCAGCGTAGCGGGCCGTTACACAGATACGCAGTATTTT.

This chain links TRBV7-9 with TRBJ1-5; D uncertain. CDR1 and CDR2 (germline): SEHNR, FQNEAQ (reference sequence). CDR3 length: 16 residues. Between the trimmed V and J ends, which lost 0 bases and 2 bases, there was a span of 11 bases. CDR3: CASSLARGLRNQPQHF. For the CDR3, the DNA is TGTGCCAGCAGCTTAGCCCGAGGATTGCGCAATCAGCCCCAGCATTTT.

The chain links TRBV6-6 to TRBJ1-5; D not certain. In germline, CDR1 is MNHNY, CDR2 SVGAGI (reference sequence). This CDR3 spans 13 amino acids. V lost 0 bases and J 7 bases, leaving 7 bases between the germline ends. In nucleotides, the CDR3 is TGTGCCAGCAGTTACTCCCATGAGCAGCCCCAGCATTTT. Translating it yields CASSYSHEQPQHF.

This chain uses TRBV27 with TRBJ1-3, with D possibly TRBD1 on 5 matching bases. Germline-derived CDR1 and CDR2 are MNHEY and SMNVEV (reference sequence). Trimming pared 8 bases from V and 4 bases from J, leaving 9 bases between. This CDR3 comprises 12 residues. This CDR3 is CASQGPGNTIYF. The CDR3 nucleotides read TGTGCCAGCCAGGGTCCAGGAAACACCATATATTTT.

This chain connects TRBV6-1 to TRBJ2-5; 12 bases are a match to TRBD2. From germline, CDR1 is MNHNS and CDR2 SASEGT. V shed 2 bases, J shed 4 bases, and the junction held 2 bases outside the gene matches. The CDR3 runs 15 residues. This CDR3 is CASSELAGGPETQYF. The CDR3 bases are TGTGCCAGCAGTGAACTAGCGGGGGGGCCAGAGACCCAGTACTTC.

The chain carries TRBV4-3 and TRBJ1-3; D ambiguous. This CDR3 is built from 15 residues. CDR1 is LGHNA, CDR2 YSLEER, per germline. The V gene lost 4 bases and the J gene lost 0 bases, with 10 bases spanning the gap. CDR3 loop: CASSPRVDSGNTIYF. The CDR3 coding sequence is TGCGCCAGCAGCCCACGGGTCGACTCTGGAAACACCATATATTTT.

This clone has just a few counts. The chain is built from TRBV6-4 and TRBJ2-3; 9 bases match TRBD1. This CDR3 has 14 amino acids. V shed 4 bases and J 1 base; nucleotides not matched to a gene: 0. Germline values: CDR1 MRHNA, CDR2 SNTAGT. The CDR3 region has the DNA TGTGCCAGCAGTGGGACAGGGGGCACAGATACGCAGTATTTT. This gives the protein CASSGTGGTDTQYF.

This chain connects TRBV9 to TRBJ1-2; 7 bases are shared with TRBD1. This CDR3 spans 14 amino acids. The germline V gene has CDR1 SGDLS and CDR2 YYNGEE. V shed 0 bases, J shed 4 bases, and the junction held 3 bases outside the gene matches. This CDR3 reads CASSVGGGIYGYTF. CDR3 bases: TGTGCCAGCAGCGTAGGAGGGGGCATCTATGGCTACACCTTC. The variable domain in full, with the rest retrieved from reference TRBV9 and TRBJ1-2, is DSGVTQTPKHLITATGQRVTLRCSPRSGDLSVYWYQQSLDQGLQFLIQYYNGEERAKGNILERFSAQQFPDLHSELNLSSLELGDSALYFCASSVGGGIYGYTFGSGTRLTVV.

The CDR3 nucleotides read TGTGCCAGCAGCTTGGTGGGACAGCGTCAAGAGACCCAGTACTTC. As protein: CASSLVGQRQETQYF. The chain links TRBV5-6 to TRBJ2-5, with 7 bases fitting TRBD1. Germline CDR1 SGHDT, CDR2 YYEEEE. This CDR3 spans 15 amino acids. The J segment lost 2 bases and the V segment lost 0 bases, leaving 4 bases of the junction unmatched.

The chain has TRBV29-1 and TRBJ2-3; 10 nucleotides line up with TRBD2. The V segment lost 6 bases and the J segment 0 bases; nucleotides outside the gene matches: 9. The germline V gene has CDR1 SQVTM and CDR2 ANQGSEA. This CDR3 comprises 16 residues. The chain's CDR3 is CSVGRLAGESTDTQYF. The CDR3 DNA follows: TGCAGCGTAGGCCGGCTAGCGGGGGAGAGCACAGATACGCAGTATTTT.

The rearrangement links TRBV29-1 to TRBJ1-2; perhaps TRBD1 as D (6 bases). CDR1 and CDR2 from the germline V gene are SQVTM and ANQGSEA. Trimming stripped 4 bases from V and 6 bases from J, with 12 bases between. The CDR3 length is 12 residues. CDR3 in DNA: TGCAGCGTTGTTTCGGGGGGCCATGGCTACACCTTC. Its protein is CSVVSGGHGYTF.

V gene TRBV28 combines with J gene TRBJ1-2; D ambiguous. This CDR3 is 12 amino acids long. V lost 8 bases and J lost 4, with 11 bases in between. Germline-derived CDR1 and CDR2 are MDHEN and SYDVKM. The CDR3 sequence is CASGDTVYGYTF. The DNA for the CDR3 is TGTGCCAGCGGTGACACCGTCTATGGCTACACCTTC.

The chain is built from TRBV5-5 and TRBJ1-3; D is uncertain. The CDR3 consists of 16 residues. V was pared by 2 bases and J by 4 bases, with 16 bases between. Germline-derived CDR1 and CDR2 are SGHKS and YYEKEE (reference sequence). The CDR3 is CASSLNHGQTGNTIYF. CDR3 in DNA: TGTGCCAGCAGCTTAAATCATGGGCAGACCGGAAACACCATATATTTT.